These 18 T cell receptor beta chains were all obtained from the same sample, sequenced in a study of blood T cell repertoires in COVID-19. The table came from immunoSEQ multiplex PCR; TCRdb's copy has only in-frame clones and leaves some out. The table has about 150,000 clones, approximately 80% seen once. The sequenced sample consisted of peripheral blood. These TCRs come from a woman aged 50 to 60 with acute or convalescent COVID-19.

This clone was picked up a small number of times. This rearrangement joins TRBV4-1 to TRBJ1-6; D unclear. The germline V gene has CDR1 MGHRA and CDR2 YSYEKL. CDR3 length equals 14 residues. V shed 3 bases and J shed 9 bases, with 12 bases lying between them. CDR3 sequence reads: CASSQRAKGSPLHF. The CDR3, as DNA: TGCGCCAGCAGCCAGAGGGCCAAAGGTTCACCCCTCCACTTT.

This chain connects TRBV18 to TRBJ2-2; D call uncertain. This CDR3 is built from 14 residues. Between the trimmed V and J ends, which lost 9 bases and 2 bases, there was a span of 13 bases. Germline values: CDR1 KGHSH, CDR2 LQKENI. In nucleotides, the CDR3 is TGTGCCAGTTATGCACAGTTAAACACCGGGGAGCTGTTTTTT. Encoded protein: CASYAQLNTGELFF.

This clone was observed a handful of times. V and J are TRBV5-1 and TRBJ2-1, with a weak D call TRBD2 (5 bases). The length of the CDR3 is 14 residues. With 0 bases removed from V and 5 bases from J, the gap between germline ends came to 9 bases. The germline gives CDR1 SGHRS, CDR2 YFSETQ. The CDR3 reads CASSLGLKNNEQFF. As DNA, the CDR3 is TGCGCCAGCAGCTTGGGACTAAAGAACAATGAGCAGTTCTTC.

The chain joins TRBV7-2 to TRBJ1-5; 7 bases are shared with TRBD1. This CDR3 has 16 residues. Trimming took 5 bases from V and 6 from J; bases not matched to a gene: 13. From germline, CDR1 is SGHTA and CDR2 FQGNSA. The CDR3 spells CASSQRGRGPGQPQHF. CDR3 DNA sequence: TGTGCCAGCAGCCAGAGAGGAAGGGGGCCCGGTCAGCCCCAGCATTTT.

The chain couples TRBV2 to TRBJ1-4, with a possible D match to TRBD1 (6 bases). The germline V gene has CDR1 SNHLY and CDR2 FYNNEI. This CDR3 is built from 14 residues. V shed 6 bases and J shed 6 bases, with 14 bases lying between them. The CDR3 here is CASSITGMDEKLFF. In DNA form, the CDR3 reads TGTGCCAGCAGCATAACAGGGATGGATGAAAAACTGTTTTTT.

The chain recombines TRBV6-1 with TRBJ1-2, with D unresolved. The germline V gene encodes CDR1 MNHNS and CDR2 SASEGT. The CDR3 runs 14 residues. The V and J ends lost 3 bases and 6 bases respectively, with 14 bases between them. The CDR3 loop is CASSDSPQINGYTF. CDR3 nucleotide sequence: TGTGCCAGCAGTGACAGCCCACAGATCAATGGCTACACCTTC.

The chain links TRBV24-1 to TRBJ1-2; 9 bases map to TRBD1. Trimming removed 5 bases from V and 6 bases from J; junction bases left unmatched: 6. Germline loops: CDR1 KGHDR, CDR2 SFDVKD. CDR3 size: 14 residues. CDR3 sequence (DNA): TGTGCCACCAGTGGCGGGACAGGGCTTCATGGCTACACCTTC. This translates into CATSGGTGLHGYTF.

In this sample, this clone turned up a few times. The genes are TRBV7-2 and TRBJ2-3; D might be TRBD2 (5 bases). CDR1 is SGHTA and CDR2 is FQGNSA in the germline V gene. V lost 1 base and J 6 bases, leaving 23 bases between the germline ends. CDR3 length: 18 amino acids. The CDR3 reads CASSLGVFRVGKMDTQYF. The CDR3 nucleotides read TGTGCCAGCAGCTTAGGAGTATTTCGGGTCGGGAAAATGGATACGCAGTATTTT.

Regarding this clone: Other DNA variants within this sample encode the same CDR3. This chain connects TRBV4-2 to TRBJ2-1, with TRBD1 matching 7 bases. This CDR3 is built from 15 residues. Trimming cost V 1 base and J 4 bases; bases outside gene matches: 4. From germline, CDR1 is LGHNA and CDR2 YNFKEQ. The DNA of the CDR3 is TGTGCCAGCAGCCAAGTGGCAGGGGGTTACAATGAGCAGTTCTTC. Translated, it gives CASSQVAGGYNEQFF.

This chain uses TRBV3-1 (or the pseudogene TRBV3-2) with TRBJ2-1, with 11 positions matching TRBD2. Germline values: CDR1 LGHDT, CDR2 YNNKEL (reference sequence). After removal of 4 bases from V and 7 bases from J, the junction contained 15 bases not matched to a gene. The CDR3 is made up of 18 amino acids. CDR3 DNA sequence: TGTGCCAGCAGCCTCGACCCCATACTAGCGGGAGTGGGAAATGAGCAGTTCTTC. Its translation: CASSLDPILAGVGNEQFF.

The chain joins TRBV4-3 to TRBJ2-1; 7 bases fit TRBD2. This CDR3 spans 18 amino acids. Trimming removed 1 base from V and 6 bases from J; junction bases left unmatched: 15. Germline-derived CDR1 and CDR2 are LGHNA and YSLEER. Written as DNA, the CDR3 is TGCGCCAGCAGCCAAGTCGTGGGAGGGCCTCTTGATGGCAATGAGCAGTTCTTC. Translation gives CASSQVVGGPLDGNEQFF.

This chain links TRBV6-5 with TRBJ1-1; TRBD1 might be the D (6 bases). Trimming removed 6 bases from V and 4 bases from J, with 12 bases in between. The CDR3 spans 13 residues. Germline assignment: CDR1 MNHEY and CDR2 SVGAGI. The CDR3 protein is CASRDQGLTEAFF. The CDR3 coding sequence is TGTGCCAGCAGAGACCAGGGGCTCACTGAAGCTTTCTTT.

The chain uses TRBV28 and TRBJ1-2, with 9 bases matching TRBD1. Germline values: CDR1 MDHEN, CDR2 SYDVKM. The trim removed 6 bases at V and 5 bases at J, leaving 10 bases unmatched. The CDR3 loop spans 15 amino acids. The CDR3 is CASRPTPGTGYGYTF. The CDR3 bases are TGTGCCAGCAGACCCACCCCCGGGACAGGGTATGGCTACACCTTC.

The chain couples TRBV27 to TRBJ2-1; a possible D gene is TRBD1 (6 bases). The V end was cut by 5 bases, the J end by 7 bases, with 18 bases between. Germline-derived CDR1 and CDR2 are MNHEY and SMNVEV (reference sequence). The CDR3 has 15 residues. CDR3 nucleotide sequence: TGTGCCAGCAGTAAATACCGGGACCAGGGGAATGAGCAGTTCTTC. This codes for CASSKYRDQGNEQFF.

The chain employs TRBV6-1 and TRBJ2-7; 7 nucleotides line up with TRBD1. Germline V gives CDR1 MNHNS, CDR2 SASEGT. V dropped 2 bases and J dropped 4; count of bases not matched to a gene: 8. CDR3 size: 15 residues. In DNA form, the CDR3 reads TGTGCCAGCAGTGAACTATCGACAGGGCTATACGAGCAGTACTTC. It yields the protein CASSELSTGLYEQYF.

V and J are TRBV7-9 and TRBJ1-2; 8 bases fit TRBD1. The CDR3 loop spans 16 amino acids. CDR1 is SEHNR, CDR2 FQNEAQ, per germline (reference sequence). Losses at the gene ends were 1 base for V and 5 bases for J; bases not matched to a gene: 9. CDR3 DNA sequence: TGTGCCAGCAGCTTAGAACCTGGGACAGGCCGATATGGCTACACCTTC. As protein: CASSLEPGTGRYGYTF.

The CDR3 nucleotides are TGTGCCAGCAGCTTAGGGCTAGCGGGAAATTCATTAGATACGCAGTATTTT. This sequence encodes CASSLGLAGNSLDTQYF. The chain recombines TRBV7-3 with TRBJ2-3; 9 bases fit TRBD2. The V and J ends lost 2 bases and 5 bases, in that order; junction bases with no gene match: 11. CDR1 SGHTA and CDR2 FQGTGA come from the germline V gene. The CDR3 has 17 residues.

In this sample, this clone turned up once. J is TRBJ1-6 and V is TRBV5-4; 10 bases are shared with TRBD1. After removal of 3 bases from V and 8 bases from J, the junction contained 2 bases not matched to a gene. This CDR3 region has 14 residues. CDR1 SGHNT and CDR2 YYREEE come from the germline V gene (reference sequence). The CDR3 spells CASSWDRGDSPLHF. For the CDR3, the DNA is TGTGCCAGCAGCTGGGACAGGGGAGATTCACCCCTCCACTTT. The full variable domain, in which reference TRBV5-4 and TRBJ1-6 provide the parts outside the CDR3, is ETGVTQSPTHLIKTRGQQVTLRCSSQSGHNTVSWYQQALGQGPQFIFQYYREEENGRGNFPPRFSGLQFPNYSSELNVNALELDDSALYLCASSWDRGDSPLHFGNGTRLTVT.